Below, 7 T cell receptor beta chains from the same sample are listed, as sequenced in a study of shared clonotypes between healthy human individuals. Sequencing used immunoSEQ multiplex PCR; TCRdb keeps in-frame clones, though not all of them. The sample includes around 2.3 million clones, almost 96% of them seen just once. The material sequenced was naive CD4+ T cells sorted from blood. Subset described: CD45RA+ positively selected. The receptors originated from a young man in good health.

This rearrangement joins TRBV10-3 to TRBJ2-5; 11 bases are shared with TRBD2. Germline V CDR1 and CDR2: ENHRY, SYGVKD. The V gene end was trimmed by 6 bases and the J gene end by 1 base; junction bases not matched to a gene: 4. This CDR3 contains 15 residues. As DNA, the CDR3 is TGTGCCATCAGCTTGGGACTAGCGGTCCAAGAGACCCAGTACTTC. This translates into CAISLGLAVQETQYF.

The CDR3 spells CASSYNRRGGSYGYTF. The CDR3 DNA reads TGTGCCAGCAGTTACAATAGGAGGGGAGGAAGCTATGGCTACACCTTC. V gene TRBV6-6 combines with J gene TRBJ1-2, with D maybe TRBD1 (5 bases). V was cut by 2 bases and J by 4 bases, with 17 bases left in between. This CDR3 is built from 16 residues. Germline-derived CDR1 and CDR2 are MNHNY and SVGAGI (reference sequence).

The chain has TRBV20-1 and TRBJ2-7; D remains unclear. The germline V and J ends were trimmed by 5 bases and 3 bases, with 8 bases remaining between them. The CDR3 totals 11 residues. Germline V gene data show CDR1 as DFQATT and CDR2 as SNEGSKA (reference sequence). The CDR3 reads CSAWEVYEQYF. The CDR3 coding sequence is TGCAGTGCTTGGGAAGTCTACGAGCAGTACTTC.

The rearrangement joins TRBV30 to TRBJ1-4; D gene ambiguous. The CDR3 extends over 16 amino acids. V was trimmed by 0 bases and J by 0 bases, leaving 11 bases between them. The germline V gene encodes CDR1 GTSNPN and CDR2 SVGIG (reference sequence). DNA of the CDR3: TGTGCCTGGAGTGTACGAAAGGTCGCAACTAATGAAAAACTGTTTTTT. This gives the protein CAWSVRKVATNEKLFF.

V usage is TRBV7-2 and J usage is TRBJ1-2; TRBD1 agrees at 10 bases. The CDR3 has 16 amino acids. V was pared by 1 base and J by 7 bases, with 9 bases of the junction left unmatched. Germline lookup yields CDR1 SGHTA and CDR2 FQGNSA. CDR3 residues: CASSLVSDRGRGGYTF. CDR3 bases: TGTGCCAGCAGCTTAGTTTCCGACAGGGGGCGCGGTGGCTACACCTTC.

To note about this clone: The identical CDR3 is also encoded by other nucleotide sequences in the sample. This chain links TRBV5-1 with TRBJ1-2; unclear D gene. Germline CDR1 is SGHRS and CDR2 is YFSETQ. The CDR3 contains 12 residues. Trimming pared 0 bases from V and 1 base from J, leaving 1 base between. CDR3 sequence (DNA): TGCGCCAGCAGCTTGGGTAACTATGGCTACACCTTC. The encoded protein is CASSLGNYGYTF.

As concerns this clone: Other nucleotide sequences in the sample specify the same CDR3. This chain joins TRBV5-1 and TRBJ2-7, with TRBD2 as a possible D gene (5 bases). Germline V gene data show CDR1 as SGHRS and CDR2 as YFSETQ. The V and J ends lost 0 bases and 2 bases respectively, with 6 bases between them. This CDR3 has 13 amino acids. The CDR3 loop reads CASSLVGTYEQYF. CDR3 DNA sequence: TGCGCCAGCAGCTTGGTCGGGACCTACGAGCAGTACTTC.